The rows below give T cell receptor beta chains drawn from one sample of a study of vaccination and CD4 T cells after COVID-19. No antigen is known for these receptors. TCRdb analysed the PCR reads with MiXCR anew, one entry per CDR3 protein. The sample lists approximately 11,000 distinct CDR3 sequences; 35% to 50% were seen once. Source: cultured CD4+ T cells from blood, taken after SARS-CoV-2 vaccination. The receptors here all came from a human donor with COVID-19. CDR3s include the opening cysteine and the closing phenylalanine or tryptophan. The D gene is left open where the match is weak. Only some rows state a clone size, as once, few, many or a class for expanded clones.

D	size	V	J	DNA	CDR3
-	-	TRBV6-1	TRBJ2-2	TGTGCCAGCAGGCCGCTGTCCGGGGAGCTGTTTTTT	CASRPLSGELFF
-	few	TRBV7-2	TRBJ1-5	TGTGCCAGCAGCTTACTTGCAGGGGAGGGCCAGCCCCAGCATTTT	CASSLLAGEGQPQHF
TRBD1	-	TRBV7-9	TRBJ1-5	TGTGCCGGCAGCTTATCTACAGGGGCCAATCAGCCCCAGCATTTT	CAGSLSTGANQPQHF
-	-	TRBV7-8	TRBJ1-5	TGTGCCAGCAGCTTAGGGGTCAGTTCTAAGGGTCAGCCCCAGCATTTT	CASSLGVSSKGQPQHF
TRBD1	-	TRBV14	TRBJ1-1	TGTGCCAGCAGCCGTCCCGCAGGGGGTACCACTGAAGCTTTCTTT	CASSRPAGGTTEAFF
TRBD1	-	TRBV6-1	TRBJ1-2	TGTGCCAGCAGCTCTGACAGGGGAATTGGTGGCTACACCTTC	CASSSDRGIGGYTF
-	-	TRBV18	TRBJ2-5	TGTGCCAGCTCACCAATGGGGGCTCAAGAGACCCAGTACTTC	CASSPMGAQETQYF
-	medium-sized	TRBV6-1	TRBJ1-1	TGTGCCAGCAGCGCCGAGAGGGGCACTGAAGCTTTCTTT	CASSAERGTEAFF
-	-	TRBV12-3/TRBV12-4	TRBJ2-1	TGTGCCAGCAGGCGCGGCAATGAGCAGTTCTTC	CASRRGNEQFF
-	-	TRBV6-1	TRBJ2-4	TGTGCCAGCAGTGAAGTGGGTAGCGCGATAGGAGGAAACATTCAGTACTTC	CASSEVGSAIGGNIQYF
-	-	TRBV19	TRBJ1-5	TGTGCCAGTAACGGGTATAGCAATCAGCCCCAGCATTTT	CASNGYSNQPQHF
-	-	TRBV10-3	TRBJ1-6	TGTGCCATCAGTGAGGGGACGGTTAATAATTCACCCCTCCACTTT	CAISEGTVNNSPLHF